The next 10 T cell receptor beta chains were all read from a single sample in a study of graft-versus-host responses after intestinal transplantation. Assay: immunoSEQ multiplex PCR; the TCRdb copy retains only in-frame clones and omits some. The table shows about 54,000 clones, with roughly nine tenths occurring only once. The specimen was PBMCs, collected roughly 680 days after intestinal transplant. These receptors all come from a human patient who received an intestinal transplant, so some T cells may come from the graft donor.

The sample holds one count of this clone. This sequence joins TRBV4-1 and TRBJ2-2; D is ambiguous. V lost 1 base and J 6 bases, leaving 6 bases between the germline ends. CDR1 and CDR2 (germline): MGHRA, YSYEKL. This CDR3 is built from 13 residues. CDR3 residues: CASSQGRAGELFF. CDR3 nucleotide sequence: TGCGCCAGCAGCCAAGGAAGGGCCGGGGAGCTGTTTTTT.

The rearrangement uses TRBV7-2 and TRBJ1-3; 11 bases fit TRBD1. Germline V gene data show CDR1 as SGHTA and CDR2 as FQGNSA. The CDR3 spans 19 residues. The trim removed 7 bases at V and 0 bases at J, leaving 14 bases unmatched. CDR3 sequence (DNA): TGTGCCAGCAACTGGGGACAGGGGGTGCTTACTCACTCTGGAAACACCATATATTTT. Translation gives CASNWGQGVLTHSGNTIYF. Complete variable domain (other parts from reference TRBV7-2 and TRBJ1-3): GAGVSQSPSNKVTEKGKDVELRCDPISGHTALYWYRQSLGQGLEFLIYFQGNSAPDKSGLPSDRFSAERTGGSVSTLTIQRTQQEDSAVYLCASNWGQGVLTHSGNTIYFGEGSWLTVV.

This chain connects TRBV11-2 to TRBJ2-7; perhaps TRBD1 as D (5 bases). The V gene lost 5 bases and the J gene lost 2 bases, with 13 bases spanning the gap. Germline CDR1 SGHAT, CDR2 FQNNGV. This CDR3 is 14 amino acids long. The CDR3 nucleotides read TGTGCCAGCAGCGAAGGCAGGGTCCCCTACGAGCAGTACTTC. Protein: CASSEGRVPYEQYF.

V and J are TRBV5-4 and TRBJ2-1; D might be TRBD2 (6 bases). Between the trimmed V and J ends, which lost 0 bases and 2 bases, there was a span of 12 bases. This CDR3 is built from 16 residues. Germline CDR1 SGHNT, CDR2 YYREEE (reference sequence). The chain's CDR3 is CASSLGTSNTYNEQFF. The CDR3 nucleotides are TGTGCCAGCAGCTTGGGAACTAGCAACACCTACAATGAGCAGTTCTTC.

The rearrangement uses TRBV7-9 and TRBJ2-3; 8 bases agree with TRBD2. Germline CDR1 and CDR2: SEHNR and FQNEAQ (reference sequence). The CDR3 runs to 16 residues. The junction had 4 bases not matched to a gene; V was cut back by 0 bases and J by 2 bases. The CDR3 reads CASSLAGGGTTDTQYF. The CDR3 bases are TGTGCCAGCAGCTTAGCTGGCGGGGGGACCACAGATACGCAGTATTTT. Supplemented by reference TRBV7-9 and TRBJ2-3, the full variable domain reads DTGVSQNPRHKITKRGQNVTFRCDPISEHNRLYWYRQTLGQGPEFLTYFQNEAQLEKSRLLSDRFSAERPKGSFSTLEIQRTEQGDSAMYLCASSLAGGGTTDTQYFGPGTRLTVL.

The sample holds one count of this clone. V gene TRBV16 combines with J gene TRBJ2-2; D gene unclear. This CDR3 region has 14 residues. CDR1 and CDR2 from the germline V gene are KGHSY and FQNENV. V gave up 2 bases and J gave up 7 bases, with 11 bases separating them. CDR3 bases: TGTGCCAGCAGCCAAGTCCTATGGGACGGGGAGCTGTTTTTT. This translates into CASSQVLWDGELFF. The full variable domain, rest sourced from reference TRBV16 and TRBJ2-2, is GEEVAQTPKHLVRGEGQKAKLYCAPIKGHSYVFWYQQVLKNEFKFLISFQNENVFDETGMPKERFSAKCLPNSPCSLEIQATKLEDSAVYFCASSQVLWDGELFFGEGSRLTVL.

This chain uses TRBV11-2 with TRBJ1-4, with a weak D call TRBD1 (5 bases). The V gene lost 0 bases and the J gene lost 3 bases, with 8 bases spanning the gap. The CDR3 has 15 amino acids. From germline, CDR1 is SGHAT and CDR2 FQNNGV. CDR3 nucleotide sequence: TGTGCCAGCAGCTTAGAGTCAGGGCCTAATGAAAAACTGTTTTTT. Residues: CASSLESGPNEKLFF.

The CDR3 sequence: CASSPFTSQQGAFTDTQYF. Written as DNA, the CDR3 is TGTGCCAGCTCACCCTTTACCAGTCAACAGGGGGCATTCACAGATACGCAGTATTTT. The chain is built from TRBV18 and TRBJ2-3; 9 bases match TRBD1. With 3 bases clipped from V and 2 bases from J, the junction kept 15 bases outside the gene matches. The CDR3 is 19 residues long. Per germline, CDR1 KGHSH and CDR2 LQKENI. The full variable domain, in which reference TRBV18 and TRBJ2-3 provide the parts outside the CDR3, is NAGVMQNPRHLVRRRGQEARLRCSPMKGHSHVYWYRQLPEEGLKFMVYLQKENIIDESGMPKERFSAEFPKEGPSILRIQQVVRGDSAAYFCASSPFTSQQGAFTDTQYFGPGTRLTVL.

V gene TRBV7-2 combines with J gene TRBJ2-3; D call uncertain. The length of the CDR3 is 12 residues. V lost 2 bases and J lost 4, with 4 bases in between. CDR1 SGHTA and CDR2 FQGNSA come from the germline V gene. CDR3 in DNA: TGTGCCAGCAGCTTATCCCCAGATACGCAGTATTTT. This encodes CASSLSPDTQYF.

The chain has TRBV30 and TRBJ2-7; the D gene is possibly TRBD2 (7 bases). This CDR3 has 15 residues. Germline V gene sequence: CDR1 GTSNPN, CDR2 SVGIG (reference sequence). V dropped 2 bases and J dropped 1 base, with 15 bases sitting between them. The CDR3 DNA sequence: TGTGCCTGGAGTCCTTCGCGGGGGCTGTCCTACGAGCAGTACTTC. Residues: CAWSPSRGLSYEQYF.